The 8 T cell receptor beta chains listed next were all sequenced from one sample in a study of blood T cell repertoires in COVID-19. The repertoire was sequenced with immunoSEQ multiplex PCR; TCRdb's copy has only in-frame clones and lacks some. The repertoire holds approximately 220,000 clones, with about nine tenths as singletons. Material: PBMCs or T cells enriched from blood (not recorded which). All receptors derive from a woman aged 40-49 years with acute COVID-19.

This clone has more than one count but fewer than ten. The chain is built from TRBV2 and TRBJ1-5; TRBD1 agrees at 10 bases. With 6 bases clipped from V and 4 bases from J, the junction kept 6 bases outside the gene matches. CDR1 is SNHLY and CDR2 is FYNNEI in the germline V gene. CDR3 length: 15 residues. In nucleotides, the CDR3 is TGTGCCAGCAGGGGACAGGGGCTTTTAAATCAGCCCCAGCATTTT. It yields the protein CASRGQGLLNQPQHF.

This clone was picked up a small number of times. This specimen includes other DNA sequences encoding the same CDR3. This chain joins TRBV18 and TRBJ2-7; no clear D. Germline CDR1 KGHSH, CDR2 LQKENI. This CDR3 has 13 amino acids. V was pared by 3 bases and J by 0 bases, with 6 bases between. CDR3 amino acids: CASSPGLSYEQYF. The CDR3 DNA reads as TGTGCCAGCTCACCCGGTCTCTCCTACGAGCAGTACTTC.

CDR3 in DNA: TGTGCCAGCAGCTCAAGCGGGGGGTACACCGGGGAGCTGTTTTTT. Protein: CASSSSGGYTGELFF. The V gene is TRBV5-8, the J gene TRBJ2-2, with 9 bases identical to TRBD2. This CDR3 contains 15 residues. Unmatched junction bases numbered 3, after V lost 3 bases and J lost 3 bases. Germline V lookup: CDR1 SGHTS, CDR2 YDEGEE. The full variable domain, completed using reference TRBV5-8 and TRBJ2-2, is EAGVTQSPTHLIKTRGQQATLRCSPISGHTSVYWYQQALGLGLQFLLWYDEGEERNRGNFPPRFSGRQFPNYSSELNVNALELEDSALYLCASSSSGGYTGELFFGEGSRLTVL.

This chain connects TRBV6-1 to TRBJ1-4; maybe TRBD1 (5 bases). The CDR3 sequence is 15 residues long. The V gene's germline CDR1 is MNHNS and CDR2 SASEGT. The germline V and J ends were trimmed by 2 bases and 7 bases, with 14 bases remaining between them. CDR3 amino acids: CASSENPGRGEKLFF. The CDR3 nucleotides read TGTGCCAGCAGTGAAAACCCGGGGAGGGGTGAAAAACTGTTTTTT.

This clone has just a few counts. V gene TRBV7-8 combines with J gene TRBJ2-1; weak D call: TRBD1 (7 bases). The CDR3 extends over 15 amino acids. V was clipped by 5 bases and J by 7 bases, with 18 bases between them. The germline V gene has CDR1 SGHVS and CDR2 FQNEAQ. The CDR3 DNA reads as TGTGCCAGCAGCCCGCGGGCGACAGGGAGGAATGAGCAGTTCTTC. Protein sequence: CASSPRATGRNEQFF.

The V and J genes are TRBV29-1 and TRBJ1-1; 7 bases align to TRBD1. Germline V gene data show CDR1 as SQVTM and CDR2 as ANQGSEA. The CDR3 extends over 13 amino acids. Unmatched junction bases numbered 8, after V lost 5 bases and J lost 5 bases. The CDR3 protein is CSVQGAGGTEAFF. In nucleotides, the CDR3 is TGCAGCGTTCAAGGGGCAGGGGGAACTGAAGCTTTCTTT.

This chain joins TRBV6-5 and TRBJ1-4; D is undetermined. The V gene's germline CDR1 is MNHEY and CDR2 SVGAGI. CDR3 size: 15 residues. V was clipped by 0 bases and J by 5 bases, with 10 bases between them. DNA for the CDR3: TGTGCCAGCAGTTACTCTGAAACACAGAATGAAAAACTGTTTTTT. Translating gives CASSYSETQNEKLFF.

CDR3 region: CSVWSGGGTEAFF. The CDR3 DNA is TGCAGCGTCTGGTCGGGTGGCGGCACTGAAGCTTTCTTT. The chain couples TRBV29-1 to TRBJ1-1; D not resolved. In germline, CDR1 is SQVTM, CDR2 ANQGSEA. V lost 6 bases and J 4 bases, leaving 15 bases between the germline ends. The CDR3 has 13 amino acids.